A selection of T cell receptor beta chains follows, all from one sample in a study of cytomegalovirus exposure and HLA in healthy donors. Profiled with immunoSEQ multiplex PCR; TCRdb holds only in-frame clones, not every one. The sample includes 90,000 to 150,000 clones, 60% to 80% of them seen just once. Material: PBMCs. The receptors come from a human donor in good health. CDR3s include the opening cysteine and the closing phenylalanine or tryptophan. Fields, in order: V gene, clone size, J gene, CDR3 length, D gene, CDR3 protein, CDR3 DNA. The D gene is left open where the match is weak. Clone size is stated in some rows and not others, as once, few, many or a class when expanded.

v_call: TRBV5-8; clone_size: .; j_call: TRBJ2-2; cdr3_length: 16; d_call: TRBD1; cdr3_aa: CASSSGTGTGTGELFF; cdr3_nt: TGTGCCAGCAGCTCCGGGACAGGGACAGGCACCGGGGAGCTGTTTTTT
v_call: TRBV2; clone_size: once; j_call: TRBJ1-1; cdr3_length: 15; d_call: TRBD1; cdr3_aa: CASSELGQGGGEAFF; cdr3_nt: TGTGCCAGCAGTGAACTCGGACAGGGGGGAGGCGAAGCTTTCTTT
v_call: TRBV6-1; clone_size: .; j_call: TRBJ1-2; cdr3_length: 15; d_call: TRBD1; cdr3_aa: CASSGKGTGPYGYTF; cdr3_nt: TGTGCCAGCAGTGGCAAAGGGACAGGGCCCTATGGCTACACCTTC
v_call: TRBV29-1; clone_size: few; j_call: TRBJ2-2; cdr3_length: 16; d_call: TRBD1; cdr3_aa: CSVEDFGTVNTGELFF; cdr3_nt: TGCAGCGTTGAAGATTTTGGGACAGTGAACACCGGGGAGCTGTTTTTT
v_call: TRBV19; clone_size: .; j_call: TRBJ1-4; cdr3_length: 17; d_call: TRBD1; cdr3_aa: CASSPSYGQGANEKLFF; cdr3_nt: TGTGCCAGTAGTCCTTCCTACGGACAGGGGGCTAATGAAAAACTGTTTTTT
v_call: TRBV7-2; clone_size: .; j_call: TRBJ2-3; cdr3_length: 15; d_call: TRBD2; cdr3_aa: CASSLVAGEGDTQYF; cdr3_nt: TGTGCCAGCAGCTTAGTAGCGGGGGAAGGAGATACGCAGTATTTT
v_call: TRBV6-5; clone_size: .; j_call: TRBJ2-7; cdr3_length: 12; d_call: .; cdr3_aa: CASRGGPYEQYF; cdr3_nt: TGTGCCAGCAGAGGGGGACCCTACGAGCAGTACTTC
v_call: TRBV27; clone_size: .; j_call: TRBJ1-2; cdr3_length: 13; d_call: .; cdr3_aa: CASRDGAHYGYTF; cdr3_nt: TGTGCCAGCAGAGATGGGGCACACTATGGCTACACCTTC
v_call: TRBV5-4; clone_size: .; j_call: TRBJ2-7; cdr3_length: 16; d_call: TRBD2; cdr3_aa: CASSWGREGNFYEQYF; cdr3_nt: TGTGCCAGCAGCTGGGGGAGGGAGGGGAATTTCTACGAGCAGTACTTC
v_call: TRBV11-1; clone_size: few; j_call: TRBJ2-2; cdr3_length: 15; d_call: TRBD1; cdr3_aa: CASSFPGQGTGELFF; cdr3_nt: TGTGCCAGCAGCTTCCCGGGACAGGGCACCGGGGAGCTGTTTTTT
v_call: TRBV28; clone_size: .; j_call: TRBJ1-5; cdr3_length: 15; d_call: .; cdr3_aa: CASSLVGEDNQPQHF; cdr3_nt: TGTGCCAGCAGTTTAGTGGGGGAGGATAATCAGCCCCAGCATTTT
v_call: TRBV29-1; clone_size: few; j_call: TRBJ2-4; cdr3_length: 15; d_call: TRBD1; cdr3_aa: CSVGLGDRGENIQYF; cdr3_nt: TGCAGCGTGGGCCTAGGAGACAGGGGAGAAAACATTCAGTACTTC
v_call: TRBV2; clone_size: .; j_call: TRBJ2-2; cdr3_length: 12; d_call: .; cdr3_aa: CASSDYTGELFF; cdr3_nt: TGTGCCAGCAGTGACTACACCGGGGAGCTGTTTTTT
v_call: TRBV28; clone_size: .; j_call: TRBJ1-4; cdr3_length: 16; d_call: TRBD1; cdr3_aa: CASSLGTGGTNEKLFF; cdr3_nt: TGTGCCAGCAGTTTAGGGACAGGGGGCACTAATGAAAAACTGTTTTTT
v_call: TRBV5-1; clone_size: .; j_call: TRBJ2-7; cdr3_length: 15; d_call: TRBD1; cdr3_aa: CASSADPGQGYEQYF; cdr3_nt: TGCGCCAGCAGCGCGGACCCGGGACAGGGCTACGAGCAGTACTTC
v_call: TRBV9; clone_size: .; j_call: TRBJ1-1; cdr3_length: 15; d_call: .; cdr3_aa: CASSVGAGGAVEAFF; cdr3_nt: TGTGCCAGCAGCGTAGGAGCGGGAGGGGCAGTTGAAGCTTTCTTT
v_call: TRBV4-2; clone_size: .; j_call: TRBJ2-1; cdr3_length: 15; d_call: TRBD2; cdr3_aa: CASSQDRGGYNEQFF; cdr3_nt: TGTGCCAGCAGCCAAGATCGGGGGGGGTACAATGAGCAGTTCTTC
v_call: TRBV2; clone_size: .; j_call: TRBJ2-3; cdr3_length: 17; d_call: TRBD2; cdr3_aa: CASSEGTSGPSTDTQYF; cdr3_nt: TGTGCCAGCAGTGAGGGGACTAGCGGACCTAGCACAGATACGCAGTATTTT
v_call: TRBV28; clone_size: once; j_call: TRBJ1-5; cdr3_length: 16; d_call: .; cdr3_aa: CASRGLGHLTGQPQHF; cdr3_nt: TGTGCCAGCAGGGGCTTGGGACACCTAACTGGACAGCCCCAGCATTTT
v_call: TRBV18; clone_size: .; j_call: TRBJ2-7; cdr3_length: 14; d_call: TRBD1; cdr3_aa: CASSPRDRGGEQYF; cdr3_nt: TGTGCCAGCTCACCACGGGACAGGGGAGGCGAGCAGTACTTC
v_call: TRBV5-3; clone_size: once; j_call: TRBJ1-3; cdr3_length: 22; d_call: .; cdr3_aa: CARSLGQGWTGWAVSRGNTIYF; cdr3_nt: TGTGCCAGAAGCTTGGGGCAGGGATGGACCGGATGGGCCGTCTCCCGCGGAAACACCATATATTTT
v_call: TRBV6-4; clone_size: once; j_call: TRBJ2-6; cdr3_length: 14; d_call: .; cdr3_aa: CATRQFSGANVLTF; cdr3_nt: TGCGCTACCCGACAGTTCTCTGGGGCCAACGTCCTGACTTTC
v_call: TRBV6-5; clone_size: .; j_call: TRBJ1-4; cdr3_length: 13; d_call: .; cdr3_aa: CASSYSGTKELFF; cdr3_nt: TGTGCCAGCAGTTACTCCGGTACTAAGGAACTGTTTTTT
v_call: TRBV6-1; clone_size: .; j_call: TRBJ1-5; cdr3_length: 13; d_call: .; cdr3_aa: CASSHRDNQPQHF; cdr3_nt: TGTGCCAGCAGTCACAGGGACAATCAGCCCCAGCATTTT
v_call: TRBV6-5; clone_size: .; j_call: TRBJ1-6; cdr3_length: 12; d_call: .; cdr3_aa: CASRFANSPLHF; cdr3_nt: TGTGCCAGCCGGTTTGCTAATTCACCCCTCCACTTT
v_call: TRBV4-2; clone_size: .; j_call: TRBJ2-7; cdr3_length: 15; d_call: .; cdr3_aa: CASSQDSQSSYEQYF; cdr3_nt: TGTGCCAGCAGCCAAGATAGCCAAAGCTCCTATGAGCAGTACTTC
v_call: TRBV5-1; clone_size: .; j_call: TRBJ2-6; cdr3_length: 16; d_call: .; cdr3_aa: CASSLAIGAGANVLTF; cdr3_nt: TGCGCCAGCAGCTTGGCCATCGGGGCTGGGGCCAACGTCCTGACTTTC
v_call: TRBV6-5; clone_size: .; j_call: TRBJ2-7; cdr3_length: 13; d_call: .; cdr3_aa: CASSPRDSYEQYF; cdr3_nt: TGTGCCAGCAGTCCCAGGGACTCCTACGAGCAGTACTTC
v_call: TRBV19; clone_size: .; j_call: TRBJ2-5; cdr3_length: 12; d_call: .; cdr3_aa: CASSIRGETQYF; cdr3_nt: TGTGCCAGTAGTATTAGGGGAGAGACCCAGTACTTC
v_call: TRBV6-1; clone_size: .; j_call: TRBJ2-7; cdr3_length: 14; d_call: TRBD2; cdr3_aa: CASGIGLASPEQYF; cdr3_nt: TGTGCCAGCGGAATCGGACTAGCGTCCCCCGAGCAGTACTTC
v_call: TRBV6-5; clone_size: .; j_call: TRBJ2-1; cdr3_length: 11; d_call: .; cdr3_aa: CASSPGREQFF; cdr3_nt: TGTGCCAGCAGTCCTGGGCGCGAGCAGTTCTTC
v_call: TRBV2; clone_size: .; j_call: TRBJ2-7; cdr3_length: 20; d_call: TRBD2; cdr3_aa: CASSSEGWTSGRTHSYEQYF; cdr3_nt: TGTGCCAGCAGCAGCGAGGGTTGGACTAGCGGGAGGACCCATTCCTACGAGCAGTACTTC
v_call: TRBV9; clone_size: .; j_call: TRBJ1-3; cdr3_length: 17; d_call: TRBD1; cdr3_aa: CASSVVGQGSTGNTIYF; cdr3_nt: TGTGCCAGCAGCGTAGTGGGACAGGGGAGCACTGGAAACACCATATATTTT
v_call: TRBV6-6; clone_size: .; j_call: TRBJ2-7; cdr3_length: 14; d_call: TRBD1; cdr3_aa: CASRPQGALYEQYF; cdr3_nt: TGTGCCAGCAGGCCACAGGGGGCACTTTACGAGCAGTACTTC
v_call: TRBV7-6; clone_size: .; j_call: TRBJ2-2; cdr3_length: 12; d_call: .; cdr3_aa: CASSLSTGELFF; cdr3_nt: TGTGCCAGCAGCTTGTCGACCGGGGAGCTGTTTTTT
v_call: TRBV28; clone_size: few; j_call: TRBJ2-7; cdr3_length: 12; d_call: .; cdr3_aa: CASRSDSYEQYF; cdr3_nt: TGTGCCAGCAGGTCGGACAGTTACGAGCAGTACTTC
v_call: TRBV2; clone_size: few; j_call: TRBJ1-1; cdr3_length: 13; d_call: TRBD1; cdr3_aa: CASSETGVTEAFF; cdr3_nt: TGTGCCAGCAGTGAGACAGGGGTCACTGAAGCTTTCTTT
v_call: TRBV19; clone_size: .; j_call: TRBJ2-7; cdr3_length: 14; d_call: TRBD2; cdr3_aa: CASSIGGGKAEQYF; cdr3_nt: TGTGCCAGTAGTATAGGCGGGGGTAAGGCCGAGCAGTACTTC
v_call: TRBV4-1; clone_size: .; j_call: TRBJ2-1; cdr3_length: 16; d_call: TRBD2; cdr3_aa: CASSQSRGGPTDEQFF; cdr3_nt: TGCGCCAGCAGCCAGAGTAGGGGAGGGCCTACGGATGAGCAGTTCTTC
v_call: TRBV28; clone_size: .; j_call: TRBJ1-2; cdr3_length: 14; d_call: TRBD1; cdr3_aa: CASESKGTGSGYTF; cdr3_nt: TGTGCCAGCGAATCCAAAGGGACAGGGAGTGGCTACACCTTC
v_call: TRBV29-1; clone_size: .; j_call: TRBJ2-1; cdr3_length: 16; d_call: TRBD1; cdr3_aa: CSVARGRVDRGNEQFF; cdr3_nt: TGCAGCGTTGCTCGGGGGCGGGTAGACAGGGGCAATGAGCAGTTCTTC
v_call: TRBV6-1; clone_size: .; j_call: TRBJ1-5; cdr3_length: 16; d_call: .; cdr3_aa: CASSDPTKGGNQPQHF; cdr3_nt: TGTGCCAGCAGTGATCCCACGAAAGGGGGCAATCAGCCCCAGCATTTT
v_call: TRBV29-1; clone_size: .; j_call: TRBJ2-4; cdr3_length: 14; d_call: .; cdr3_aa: CSVGRGGDGNIQYF; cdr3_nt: TGCAGCGTTGGTAGGGGGGGGGATGGTAACATTCAGTACTTC
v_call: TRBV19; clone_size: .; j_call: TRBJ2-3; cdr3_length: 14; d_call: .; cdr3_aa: CASRRELIADTQYF; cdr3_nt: TGTGCCTCCCGGCGGGAACTTATCGCAGATACGCAGTATTTT
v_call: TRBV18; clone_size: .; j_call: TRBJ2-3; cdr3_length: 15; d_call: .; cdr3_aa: CASSSSLGPTDTQYF; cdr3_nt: TGTGCCAGCTCATCATCCCTAGGTCCTACAGATACGCAGTATTTT
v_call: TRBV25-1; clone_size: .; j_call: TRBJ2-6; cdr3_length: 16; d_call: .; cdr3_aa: CASSDPRQPGANVLTF; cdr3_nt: TGTGCCAGCAGTGACCCCAGACAGCCTGGGGCCAACGTCCTGACTTTC
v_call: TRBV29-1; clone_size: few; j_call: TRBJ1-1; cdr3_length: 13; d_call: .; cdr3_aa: CSVQGAYAAEAFF; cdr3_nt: TGCAGCGTGCAAGGGGCTTACGCGGCTGAAGCTTTCTTT
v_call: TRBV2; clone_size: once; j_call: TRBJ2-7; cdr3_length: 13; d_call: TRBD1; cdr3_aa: CASSVDRGYEQYF; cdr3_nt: TGTGCCAGCAGTGTTGACAGGGGATACGAGCAGTACTTC
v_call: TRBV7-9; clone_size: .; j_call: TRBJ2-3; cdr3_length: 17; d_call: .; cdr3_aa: CASQLQVSGSSTDTQYF; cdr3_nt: TGTGCCAGCCAACTCCAGGTTAGCGGTTCTAGCACAGATACGCAGTATTTT
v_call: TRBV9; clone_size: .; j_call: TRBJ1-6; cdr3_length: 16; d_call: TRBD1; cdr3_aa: CASSAVQGALDSPLHF; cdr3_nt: TGTGCCAGCAGCGCCGTACAGGGGGCTCTGGATTCACCCCTCCACTTT
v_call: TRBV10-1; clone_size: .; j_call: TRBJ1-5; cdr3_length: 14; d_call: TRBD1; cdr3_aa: CASSPDRVNQPQHF; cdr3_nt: TGCGCCAGCAGTCCGGACAGGGTTAATCAGCCCCAGCATTTT
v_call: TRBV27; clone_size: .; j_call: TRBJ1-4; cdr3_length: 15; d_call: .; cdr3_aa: CASSLQVATNEKLFF; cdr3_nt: TGTGCCAGCAGTTTACAGGTCGCAACTAATGAAAAACTGTTTTTT
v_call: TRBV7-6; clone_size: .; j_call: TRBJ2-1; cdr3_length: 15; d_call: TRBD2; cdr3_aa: CASSLEAGAYNEQFF; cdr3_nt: TGTGCCAGCAGCTTAGAAGCGGGAGCCTACAATGAGCAGTTCTTC
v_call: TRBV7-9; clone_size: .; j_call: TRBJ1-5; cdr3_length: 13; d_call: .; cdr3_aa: CASSDDGDQPQHF; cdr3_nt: TGTGCCAGCAGCGACGACGGGGATCAGCCCCAGCATTTT